This TCR beta chain originates from a study of blood T cell repertoires in COVID-19. About the research overall: COVID-19 samples from acute and convalescent phases originated in the United States, Italy and Spain. Sources were T cells, B-cell-depleted T cells, or PBMCs; the material itself was cDNA or gDNA.

This clone was detected a few times. Authors' processing steps: Using reference gene primer amplification, nucleated cell counts were estimated. The repertoire was sequenced with immunoSEQ multiplex PCR; TCRdb's copy has only in-frame clones and lacks some. That table supplies the V and J calls and clone size; D and trimming were determined from the DNA. The table lists more than 85,000 clones, about 87% of them singletons. The CDR3 sequence is 16 residues long. Germline CDR1 and CDR2: SGHRS and YFSETQ. With 4 bases clipped from V and 8 bases from J, the junction kept 13 bases outside the gene matches.

Sequencing input: peripheral blood. The chain is built from TRBV5-1 and TRBJ2-2; TRBD1 matches at 8 bases. The receptor comes from a woman aged 50 to 60 with acute or convalescent COVID-19. The CDR3 loop reads CASSISTGVVRGELFF. The CDR3 DNA reads TGCGCCAGCAGCATCTCGACAGGGGTCGTCCGGGGGGAGCTGTTTTTT.